The 19 T cell receptor beta chains presented below share a single source sample, sequenced in a study of blood T cell repertoires in COVID-19. Clones were read by immunoSEQ multiplex PCR, and TCRdb kept only the in-frame ones, dropping some. This sample yields about 130,000 clones, of which about four fifths are seen a single time; under 15% belongs to the top ten. Input material: peripheral blood. The receptor set was obtained from a woman in her thirties who had recovered from COVID-19.

The chain has TRBV5-1 and TRBJ2-3, with TRBD2 matching over 9 bases. From germline, CDR1 is SGHRS and CDR2 YFSETQ. The CDR3 loop spans 15 amino acids. The V gene end was trimmed by 1 base and the J gene end by 6 bases; junction bases not matched to a gene: 6. CDR3 sequence: CASSLRAGGWDTQYF. CDR3 DNA: TGCGCCAGCAGCTTGAGAGCGGGGGGCTGGGATACGCAGTATTTT.

The chain carries TRBV2 and TRBJ2-3, with 7 bases matching TRBD2. CDR3 length: 15 amino acids. The germline V gene has CDR1 SNHLY and CDR2 FYNNEI. V was clipped by 6 bases and J by 3 bases; unmatched bases: 9. The CDR3 DNA follows: TGTGCCAGCAGGGACTGGGGCGGGAGTACAGATACGCAGTATTTT. It codes for CASRDWGGSTDTQYF. Full variable domain (remainder filled in from reference TRBV2 and TRBJ2-3): EPEVTQTPSHQVTQMGQEVILRCVPISNHLYFYWYRQILGQKVEFLVSFYNNEISEKSEIFDDQFSVERPDGSNFTLKIRSTKLEDSAMYFCASRDWGGSTDTQYFGPGTRLTVL.

The gene calls are TRBV6-2 or TRBV6-3 and TRBJ2-3; the match to TRBD2 covers 12 bases. The trim removed 6 bases at V and 5 bases at J, leaving 18 bases unmatched. The CDR3 spans 19 residues. Germline CDR1 reads MNHEY; CDR2 reads SVGEGT. The CDR3 DNA is TGTGCCAGCAGCATGACGAACAGTTGGACTAGCGGGGCTCAAGATACGCAGTATTTT. This codes for CASSMTNSWTSGAQDTQYF.

This chain connects TRBV3-1 (or the pseudogene TRBV3-2) to TRBJ2-7; 7 bases are shared with TRBD2. In germline, CDR1 is LGHDT, CDR2 YNNKEL (reference sequence). This CDR3 has 14 residues. V shed 3 bases, J shed 7 bases, and the junction held 9 bases outside the gene matches. CDR3 residues: CASSQLAVPEEQYF. The CDR3 DNA follows: TGTGCCAGCAGCCAGCTAGCGGTTCCTGAAGAGCAGTACTTC.

This clone was seen only once. The V and J genes are TRBV11-2 and TRBJ1-1, with TRBD1 matching over 12 bases. CDR3 length: 17 residues. CDR1 and CDR2 from the germline V gene are SGHAT and FQNNGV. The V segment lost 5 bases and the J segment 1 base; nucleotides outside the gene matches: 8. The CDR3 loop is CASSTGTGGFRNTEAFF. In DNA form, the CDR3 reads TGTGCCAGCAGCACCGGGACAGGGGGCTTTCGGAACACTGAAGCTTTCTTT.

J is TRBJ1-1 and V is TRBV12-5; 9 nucleotides agree with TRBD1. This CDR3 region has 17 residues. Losses at the gene ends were 0 bases for V and 2 bases for J; bases not matched to a gene: 7. Germline V CDR1 and CDR2: LGHNT, FRNRAP. The CDR3 loop is CASGLVRTGDVNTEAFF. CDR3 DNA sequence: TGTGCTAGTGGTTTGGTACGGACAGGGGACGTCAACACTGAAGCTTTCTTT.

The chain has TRBV11-3 and TRBJ2-1; TRBD2 matches 9 bases. V was pared by 1 base and J by 6 bases, with 7 bases of the junction left unmatched. The germline V gene has CDR1 SGHNT and CDR2 YENEEA. CDR3 length: 16 amino acids. The CDR3 here is CASSLVGGLAPNEQFF. As DNA, the CDR3 is TGTGCCAGCAGCTTAGTAGGGGGACTAGCCCCCAATGAGCAGTTCTTC.

The chain uses TRBV5-1 and TRBJ2-7, with TRBD1 as a possible D gene (5 bases). V dropped 2 bases and J dropped 2 bases, with 8 bases sitting between them. Germline V gives CDR1 SGHRS, CDR2 YFSETQ. The CDR3 extends over 13 amino acids. The CDR3 reads CASSLGRAYEQYF. The CDR3 nucleotides read TGCGCCAGCAGCTTAGGCAGGGCCTACGAGCAGTACTTC.

This chain connects TRBV7-3 to TRBJ2-5; 7 bases match TRBD2. The ends lost 1 base at V and 5 bases at J; junction bases unmatched: 7. The CDR3 totals 15 residues. The germline V gene encodes CDR1 SGHTA and CDR2 FQGTGA. CDR3 DNA: TGTGCCAGCAGCTTAAACGGGAGGCCTCGGGAGACCCAGTACTTC. Encoded protein: CASSLNGRPRETQYF.

The chain links TRBV5-1 to TRBJ1-1; possible D gene TRBD1, 6 bases. CDR1 and CDR2 from the germline V gene are SGHRS and YFSETQ. The CDR3 contains 17 residues. The V and J ends lost 0 bases and 2 bases respectively, with 17 bases between them. CDR3 residues: CASSLARGAAFNTEAFF. CDR3 nucleotide sequence: TGCGCCAGCAGCTTGGCCCGGGGGGCAGCCTTTAACACTGAAGCTTTCTTT.

V is TRBV13 and J is TRBJ2-3, with a possible D match to TRBD1 (5 bases). This CDR3 contains 17 residues. CDR1 PRHDT and CDR2 FYEKMQ come from the germline V gene (reference sequence). V was cut by 6 bases and J by 2 bases, with 21 bases left in between. Here the CDR3 DNA reads TGTGCCAGCAGACGGCGGACATACTTGAGCTTCACAGATACGCAGTATTTT. The encoded protein is CASRRRTYLSFTDTQYF. The complete variable domain, with remaining parts taken from reference TRBV13 and TRBJ2-3, reads AAGVIQSPRHLIKEKRETATLKCYPIPRHDTVYWYQQGPGQDPQFLISFYEKMQSDKGSIPDRFSAQQFSDYHSELNMSSLELGDSALYFCASRRRTYLSFTDTQYFGPGTRLTVL.

Note on this clone: Additional DNA sequences in this sample encode the identical CDR3. V and J are TRBV9 and TRBJ1-3; D is uncertain. This CDR3 is built from 12 residues. Trimming removed 3 bases at V and 1 base at J, with 2 bases between. CDR1 is SGDLS and CDR2 is YYNGEE in the germline V gene. CDR3 sequence reads: CASSASGNTIYF. DNA of the CDR3: TGTGCCAGCAGCGCTTCTGGAAACACCATATATTTT.

Turning to this clone: A junction boundary mismatches the germline segment, possibly from a read error. The rearrangement joins TRBV7-7 to TRBJ2-1; tentatively, D is TRBD2 (6 bases). Germline V gene lookup returns CDR1 SSHAT and CDR2 FNYEAQ (reference sequence). There are 14 residues in the CDR3. The CDR3 DNA sequence: TGTGCTAGCAGCTTAGACGGGAGAAACAATGAGCAGTTCTTC. Its protein product is CASSLDGRNNEQFF.

The count of this clone is one. This rearrangement joins TRBV7-8 to TRBJ2-4; D is undetermined. V was shortened by 1 base and J by 6 bases, with 10 bases between the two germline ends. Germline CDR1 SGHVS, CDR2 FQNEAQ. The CDR3 runs 14 residues. CDR3 residues: CASSLEFGGNIQYF. CDR3 DNA: TGTGCCAGCAGCTTAGAATTCGGTGGAAACATTCAGTACTTC.

This clone was observed once. The chain employs TRBV5-1 and TRBJ2-7; a weak D match, TRBD1 (5 bases). With 0 bases removed from V and 2 bases from J, the gap between germline ends came to 9 bases. Germline values: CDR1 SGHRS, CDR2 YFSETQ. The CDR3 sequence is 14 residues long. The DNA for the CDR3 is TGCGCCAGCAGCTTGGTCGGACACCCCTACGAGCAGTACTTC. It is translated as CASSLVGHPYEQYF.

The genes are TRBV24-1 and TRBJ2-3; 8 bases are a match to TRBD2. V was pared by 4 bases and J by 8 bases, with 7 bases of the junction left unmatched. The CDR3 extends over 14 amino acids. Germline V gives CDR1 KGHDR, CDR2 SFDVKD. DNA for the CDR3: TGTGCCACCAGTGACCCTAGCGGGCCTCCTACGCAGTATTTT. This encodes CATSDPSGPPTQYF.

This clone was found once. The V and J genes are TRBV5-6 and TRBJ1-5; 9 bases fit TRBD1. After removal of 4 bases from V and 3 bases from J, the junction contained 11 bases not matched to a gene. Germline V gene data show CDR1 as SGHDT and CDR2 as YYEEEE. The CDR3 is 17 amino acids. CDR3 bases: TGTGCCAGCAGCACCGGGACAGGGTGGGCAGACAATCAGCCCCAGCATTTT. This gives the protein CASSTGTGWADNQPQHF.

This clone has just a few counts. The chain carries TRBV3-1 (or the pseudogene TRBV3-2) and TRBJ2-1; no firm D call. Germline CDR1 reads LGHDT; CDR2 reads YNNKEL (reference sequence). This CDR3 contains 13 residues. V was clipped by 1 base and J by 10 bases, with 11 bases between them. CDR3 sequence: CASSQVGAWEQFF. The CDR3 DNA is TGTGCCAGCAGCCAAGTCGGAGCATGGGAGCAGTTCTTC.

The genes are TRBV5-6 and TRBJ2-2; the match to TRBD1 covers 9 bases. The CDR3 runs 15 residues. V was pared by 3 bases and J by 4 bases, with 4 bases of the junction left unmatched. CDR1 is SGHDT, CDR2 YYEEEE, per germline. The CDR3 bases are TGTGCCAGCAGCTGGAGGGACAGGGCCACCGGGGAGCTGTTTTTT. Protein product: CASSWRDRATGELFF.